The 17 T cell receptor beta chains below all came from one sample that was sequenced in a study of identical twins (TCRdb year 2016). Libraries were constructed by 5' RACE. Instrument on record: Illumina HiSeq 2000. In TCRdb, the public reads were trimmed at Q25 with fastp and aligned with MiXCR, with productive beta chains retained. Rows merge per CDR3 protein into single entries with the most common DNA and genes. The sample has roughly 470,000 distinct CDR3 sequences on record, roughly 13% of them singletons. The ten largest clonotypes hold about 0.94% of the sample. These data also formed part of another study, on yellow fever vaccine responses in identical twins.

Sequenced input: CD4+ T cells sorted from blood. The receptors come from a woman aged 18-29 years in good health.

This clonotype was seen only a few times. This chain links TRBV9 with TRBJ2-6; D ambiguous. V was pared by 4 bases and J by 6 bases, with 8 bases between. The CDR3 consists of 13 residues. Germline V CDR1 and CDR2: SGDLS, YYNGEE. CDR3 loop: CASSPRPANVLTF. As DNA, the CDR3 is TGTGCCAGCAGCCCTCGTCCGGCCAACGTCCTGACTTTC. Full variable domain (rest looked up from reference TRBV9 and TRBJ2-6): DSGVTQTPKHLITATGQRVTLRCSPRSGDLSVYWYQQSLDQGLQFLIQYYNGEERAKGNILERFSAQQFPDLHSELNLSSLELGDSALYFCASSPRPANVLTFGAGSRLTVL.

This clonotype was observed a few times. CDR3 loop: CASSEQDRSYEQYF. CDR3 DNA: TGTGCCAGCAGTGAACAGGACCGCTCCTACGAGCAGTACTTC. The gene calls are TRBV2 and TRBJ2-7; no clear D gene. The CDR3 runs 14 residues. Germline CDR1 is SNHLY and CDR2 is FYNNEI. V lost 2 bases and J 0 bases, leaving 8 bases between the germline ends.

On this clonotype: This could be a read error, since a much larger clone is one nucleotide away. The CDR3 DNA reads TGTGCCAGCAGTGAATACAGGGGCTCCCACGAGCAGTACTTC. Its protein is CASSEYRGSHEQYF. The J gene is TRBJ2-7, the V gene TRBV25-1; possible D gene TRBD1, 6 bases. The CDR3 totals 14 residues. The germline V gene has CDR1 MGHDK and CDR2 SYGVNS.

With regard to this clonotype: No DNA is shown, since the ends of the CDR3 on it are uncertain; the CDR3 is the one TCRdb lists. The chain couples TRBV21-1 to TRBJ2-2; the table's TRBD1 call for D was not verified on the DNA. TRBV21-1 is noted as a pseudogene. The CDR3 is 16 residues long, counting both termini. This chain's CDR3 is CASSPRTGLHRGAVFF.

The V and J genes are TRBV28 and TRBJ2-7; maybe TRBD1 (5 bases). V lost 5 bases and J 3 bases, leaving 17 bases between the germline ends. Looked up from germline, CDR1 is MDHEN and CDR2 is SYDVKM. The CDR3 contains 15 residues. The CDR3 coding sequence is TGTGCCAGCAGTCCGGAAGGGGCTGGGTACTACGAGCAGTACTTC. It translates to CASSPEGAGYYEQYF.

In nucleotides, the CDR3 is TGTGCCAGCAGCTTAGAGGCAGGTCCTGAAGCTTTCTTT. Its protein product is CASSLEAGPEAFF. The chain uses TRBV7-9 and TRBJ1-1; D is undetermined. Germline values: CDR1 SEHNR, CDR2 FQNEAQ (reference sequence). The CDR3 covers 13 residues. The V end lost 1 base, the J end lost 6 bases, and 9 bases lay between the germline ends.

This clonotype was found a few times. The V call is TRBV18, the J call TRBJ2-3, with 7 positions matching TRBD1. After removal of 3 bases from V and 2 bases from J, the junction contained 8 bases not matched to a gene. The length of the CDR3 is 16 residues. The germline CDR1 and CDR2 sequences are KGHSH and LQKENI. The CDR3 DNA reads as TGTGCCAGCTCACCCCGGACAGGCTATTACACAGATACGCAGTATTTT. It is translated as CASSPRTGYYTDTQYF.

This clonotype was picked up a small number of times. CDR3 in DNA: TGTGCCATCCAACCCGACGGCCCCAATCAGCCCCAGCATTTT. Its protein product is CAIQPDGPNQPQHF. J is TRBJ1-5 and V is TRBV10-3; D not certain. CDR3 length equals 14 residues. The V end lost 8 bases, the J end lost 3 bases, and 14 bases lay between the germline ends. CDR1 ENHRY and CDR2 SYGVKD come from the germline V gene.

On this clonotype: A single base separates this from a much larger clone, so it may be a read error. This chain uses TRBV7-8 with TRBJ2-2, with TRBD2 as a possible D gene (6 bases). Germline V gene lookup returns CDR1 SGHVS and CDR2 FQNEAQ. The CDR3 runs to 12 residues. CDR3 protein: CVSIGGTGELFF. CDR3 nucleotide sequence: TGTGTCAGCATCGGGGGCACCGGGGAGCTGTTTTTT.

The V gene is TRBV5-1, the J gene TRBJ2-7; TRBD1 matches at 7 bases. Per germline, CDR1 SGHRS and CDR2 YFSETQ. V lost 2 bases to trimming and J lost 4 bases; unmatched junction nucleotides: 6. This CDR3 has 14 amino acids. The CDR3 DNA is TGCGCCAGCAGCTTTACAGGGGAACCTTACGAGCAGTACTTC. Translation gives CASSFTGEPYEQYF. The full variable domain, with the rest looked up from reference TRBV5-1 and TRBJ2-7, is KAGVTQTPRYLIKTRGQQVTLSCSPISGHRSVSWYQQTPGQGLQFLFEYFSETQRNKGNFPGRFSGRQFSNSRSEMNVSTLELGDSALYLCASSFTGEPYEQYFGPGTRLTVT.

This chain joins TRBV5-1 and TRBJ2-5; D is undetermined. V was clipped by 1 base and J by 1 base, with 8 bases between them. CDR1 SGHRS and CDR2 YFSETQ come from the germline V gene. The CDR3 extends over 14 amino acids. The DNA of the CDR3 is TGCGCCAGCAGCTTGAGCCAAATCCAAGAGACCCAGTACTTC. Translating gives CASSLSQIQETQYF.

V and J are TRBV12-3 or TRBV12-4 and TRBJ2-1, with 10 bases that match TRBD1. CDR3 length equals 17 residues. The V gene end was trimmed by 3 bases and the J gene end by 5 bases; junction bases not matched to a gene: 10. In DNA, the CDR3 is TGTGCCAGCAGTTTTAGCTTGTGGACAGGGGGTAACAATGAGCAGTTCTTC. Translated: CASSFSLWTGGNNEQFF.

This clonotype showed up just a few times. The chain combines TRBV29-1 with TRBJ2-1, with TRBD1 matching 7 bases. The CDR3 extends over 16 amino acids. The germline gives CDR1 SQVTM, CDR2 ANQGSEA. V shed 1 base, J shed 4 bases, and the junction held 10 bases outside the gene matches. CDR3 DNA: TGCAGCGTTGAAGGCCCCGACAGGGCAGGTTACAATGAGCAGTTCTTC. This sequence encodes CSVEGPDRAGYNEQFF.

As for this clonotype: The germline gene is not matched at one end of the junction; a read error may be the cause. V is TRBV27 and J is TRBJ2-6, with D perhaps assigned TRBD1 or TRBD2 (5 bases each). The CDR3 covers 19 residues. Germline V gene sequence: CDR1 MNHEY, CDR2 SMNVEV (reference sequence). The CDR3 spells CACSLYGGNGFSGANVLTF. The CDR3 nucleotides read TGTGCCTGCAGTTTATATGGGGGAAATGGCTTCTCTGGGGCCAACGTCCTGACTTTC.

This clonotype has more than one count but fewer than ten. The rearrangement uses TRBV6-5 and TRBJ2-6, with 8 bases aligning to TRBD2. Germline values: CDR1 MNHEY, CDR2 SVGAGI. CDR3 length equals 16 residues. Germline trimming cut 2 bases from V and 1 base from J; bases unmatched to any gene: 1. CDR3: CASSYRGGSGANVLTF. Here the CDR3 DNA reads TGTGCCAGCAGTTACCGCGGGGGGTCTGGGGCCAACGTCCTGACTTTC.

This clonotype was picked up a small number of times. The genes are TRBV25-1 and TRBJ1-1, with 7 positions matching TRBD1. V dropped 8 bases and J dropped 9; count of bases not matched to a gene: 18. The CDR3 runs 15 residues. In germline, CDR1 is MGHDK, CDR2 SYGVNS. The CDR3 DNA is TGTGCCAGCGGCACCTCCAAGGCCTCAGGGGGGAAAGCTTTCTTT. Amino acids: CASGTSKASGGKAFF.

The V gene is TRBV6-2 or TRBV6-3, the J gene TRBJ2-7; 7 bases match TRBD1. This CDR3 is built from 12 residues. From germline, CDR1 is MNHEY and CDR2 SVGEGT. V lost 5 bases to trimming and J lost 7 bases; unmatched junction nucleotides: 5. CDR3 DNA: TGTGCCAGCAGTCTAAAGACAGGGGAGCAGTACTTC. Translation: CASSLKTGEQYF.